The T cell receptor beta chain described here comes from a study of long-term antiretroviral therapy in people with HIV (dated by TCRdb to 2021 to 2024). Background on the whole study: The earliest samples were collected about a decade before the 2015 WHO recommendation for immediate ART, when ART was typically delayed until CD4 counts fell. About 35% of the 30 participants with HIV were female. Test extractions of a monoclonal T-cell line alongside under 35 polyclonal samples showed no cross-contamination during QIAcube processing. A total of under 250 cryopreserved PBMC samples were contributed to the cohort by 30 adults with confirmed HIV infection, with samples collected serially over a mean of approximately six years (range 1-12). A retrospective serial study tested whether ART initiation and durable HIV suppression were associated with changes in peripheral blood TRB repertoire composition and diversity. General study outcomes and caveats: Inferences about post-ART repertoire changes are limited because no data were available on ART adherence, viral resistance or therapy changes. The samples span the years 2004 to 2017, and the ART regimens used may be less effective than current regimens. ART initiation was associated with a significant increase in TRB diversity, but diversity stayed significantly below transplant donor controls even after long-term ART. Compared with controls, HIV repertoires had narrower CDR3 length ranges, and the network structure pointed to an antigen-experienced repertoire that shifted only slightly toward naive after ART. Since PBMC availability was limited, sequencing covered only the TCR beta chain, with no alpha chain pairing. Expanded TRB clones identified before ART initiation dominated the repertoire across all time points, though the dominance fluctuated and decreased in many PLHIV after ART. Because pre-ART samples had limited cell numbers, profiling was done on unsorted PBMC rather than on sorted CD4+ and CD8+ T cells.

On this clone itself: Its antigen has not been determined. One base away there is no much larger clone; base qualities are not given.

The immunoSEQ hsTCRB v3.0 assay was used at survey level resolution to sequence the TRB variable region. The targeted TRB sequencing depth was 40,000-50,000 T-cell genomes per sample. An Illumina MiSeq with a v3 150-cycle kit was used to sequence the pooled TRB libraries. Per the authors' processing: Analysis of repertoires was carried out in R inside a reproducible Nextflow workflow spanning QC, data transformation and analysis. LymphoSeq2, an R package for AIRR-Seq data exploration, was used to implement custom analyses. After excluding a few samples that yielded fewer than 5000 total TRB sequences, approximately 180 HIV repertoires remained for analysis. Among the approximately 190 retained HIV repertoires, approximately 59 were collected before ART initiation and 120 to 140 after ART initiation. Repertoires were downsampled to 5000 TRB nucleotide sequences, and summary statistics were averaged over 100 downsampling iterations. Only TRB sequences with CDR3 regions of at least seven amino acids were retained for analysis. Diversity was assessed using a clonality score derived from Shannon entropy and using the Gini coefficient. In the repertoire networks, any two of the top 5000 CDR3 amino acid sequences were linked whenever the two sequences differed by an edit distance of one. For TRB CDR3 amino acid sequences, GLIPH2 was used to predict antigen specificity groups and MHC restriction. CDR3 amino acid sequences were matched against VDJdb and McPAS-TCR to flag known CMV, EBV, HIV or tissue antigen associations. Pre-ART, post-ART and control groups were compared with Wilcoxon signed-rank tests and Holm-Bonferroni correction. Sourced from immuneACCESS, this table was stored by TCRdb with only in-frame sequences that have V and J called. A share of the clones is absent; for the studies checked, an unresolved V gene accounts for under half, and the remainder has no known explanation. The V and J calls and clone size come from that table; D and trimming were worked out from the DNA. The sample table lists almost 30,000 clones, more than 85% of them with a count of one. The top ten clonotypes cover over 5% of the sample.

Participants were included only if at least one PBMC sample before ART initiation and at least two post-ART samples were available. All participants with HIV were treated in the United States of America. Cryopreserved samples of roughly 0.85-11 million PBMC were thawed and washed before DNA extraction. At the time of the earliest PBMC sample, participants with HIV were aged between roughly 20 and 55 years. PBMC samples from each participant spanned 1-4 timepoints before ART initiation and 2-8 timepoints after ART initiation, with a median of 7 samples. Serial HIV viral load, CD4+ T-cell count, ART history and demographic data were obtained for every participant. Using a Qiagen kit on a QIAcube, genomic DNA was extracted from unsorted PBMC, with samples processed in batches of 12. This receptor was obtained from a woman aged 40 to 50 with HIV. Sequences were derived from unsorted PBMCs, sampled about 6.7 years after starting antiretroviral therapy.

In nucleotide form, the sequence is TGCGCCAGCAGTGAGTGGTCTAGCGGGGGAGAGACCCAGTACTTC. This yields the protein CASSEWSSGGETQYF. Recombination connected TRBV10-2 to TRBJ2-5, and 10 junction bases match TRBD2. The CDR3, from cysteine to phenylalanine, totals 15 residues. The read is trimmed to its CDR3 DNA, 45 bases read in frame from base 1. The germline V gene encodes CDR1 WSHSY and CDR2 SAAADI. At the junction V is shortened by 1 base and J by 4 bases; bases outside the gene matches: 3.